This T cell receptor beta chain was found in a study of blood T cell repertoires in COVID-19 (TCRdb year 2020). Concerning the study at large: Samples from collaborators originated in the United States, Italy and Spain and spanned both the acute and convalescent phases of COVID-19. The dataset comprised deeply sampled blood TCRbeta repertoires from subjects exposed to, actively infected with, or recovered from COVID-19. Where available, HLA class I and class II types were taken from metadata supplied by the sample provider and were not determined by assay-based typing. The prospective study material was composed of cDNA or gDNA derived from T cells, B-cell-depleted T cells, or PBMCs. A freely available public database, intended as a resource for researchers studying the immune response to SARS-CoV-2, is where the repertoires were released. The sample metadata nearly always contained a de-identified subject ID, COVID-19 status, age in years and sex. Samples came from the ongoing ImmuneRACE study (first 160 participants) plus 1,254 subjects from 6 global collaborators. Paper-wide results and their limitations: Clinical and demographic metadata were provided uncurated, with the amount varying by source and participant.

Taken from the germline V gene, the CDR1 and CDR2 loops are MNHEY and SVGAGI. Trimming takes 0 bases off V and 2 bases off J; junction bases not matched to a gene: 4. The CDR3 holds 16 amino acids from the cysteine to the phenylalanine. The read is trimmed to its CDR3 DNA, 48 bases read in frame from base 1. The collaborating institutions used their own protocols to collect whole blood in K2EDTA tubes. For TCRbeta analysis, collaborators shipped samples in one of three forms: frozen whole blood, isolated PBMCs, or DNA extracted from either of those sample types. The immunoSEQ Assay, a bias-controlled multiplex PCR, was used to amplify TCRbeta CDR3 regions from genomic DNA. In the source study's methods: Nucleated cell counts per sample were estimated from amplification of reference gene primers within the assay. Sequence reads were collapsed and filtered to measure the absolute abundance of every unique TCRbeta CDR3 rearrangement. Productive Simpson clonality was computed per sample as the square root of Simpson's diversity index over productive rearrangements. TCRdb's version of the immuneACCESS table is confined to in-frame rearrangements and falls short of the full clone set. An unresolved V gene accounts for under half of the shortfall where checked; the remainder is of unknown origin. V, J and clone size reflect that table, while D and trimming were determined from the DNA. The sample table shows fewer than 300,000 clones, and around 90% are seen once. The ten largest clonotypes hold about 9.8% of the sample.

As concerns this clone: It lacks a known antigen. The sample holds no much larger clone one base away, and base qualities are not on file.

Sequencing used peripheral blood. This TCR was recovered from a man between 18 and 29 years old with active or convalescent COVID-19. Rearrangement joined TRBV6-5 to TRBJ1-3; TRBD1 matches 7 bases in the middle. Here is the DNA: TGTGCCAGCAGTTACTCGTGGCAGGGGGCTGGAAACACCATATATTTT. Translated, it gives CASSYSWQGAGNTIYF.